These 13 T cell receptor beta chains were sequenced from one sample in a study of blood T cell repertoires in COVID-19. Measured with immunoSEQ multiplex PCR; TCRdb has only the in-frame clones, and not every one. This repertoire shows 50,000 to 80,000 clones, 88% found once; its top ten account for roughly 43%. Input material: peripheral blood. These receptors all stem from a woman aged 55-75 years with COVID-19, enrolled during active disease.

The gene calls are TRBV27 and TRBJ1-2; D not certain. The CDR3 covers 16 residues. V lost 7 bases, J lost 6 bases, and 24 bases lay in between. Per the germline V gene, CDR1 is MNHEY and CDR2 is SMNVEV (reference sequence). CDR3 DNA sequence: TGTGCCAGCAAATCCCACTCCGCTTGGAGGGAGGATGGCTACACCTTC. This encodes CASKSHSAWREDGYTF.

The chain combines TRBV11-2 with TRBJ2-6, with unresolved D. V lost 5 bases and J lost 3, with 11 bases in between. The germline V gene has CDR1 SGHAT and CDR2 FQNNGV. The CDR3 is 15 amino acids. The CDR3 DNA reads as TGTGCCAGCAGCCCGTTCACCGGTGGGGCCAACGTCCTGACTTTC. The encoded protein is CASSPFTGGANVLTF.

The rearrangement links TRBV6-5 to TRBJ1-2; 10 bases fit TRBD1. The CDR3 is 15 amino acids. Germline-derived CDR1 and CDR2 are MNHEY and SVGAGI. V gave up 4 bases and J gave up 4 bases; unmatched junction bases: 6. CDR3 region: CASSSGTGVSYGYTF. CDR3 DNA: TGTGCCAGCAGTTCGGGGACAGGGGTTAGCTATGGCTACACCTTC.

The rearrangement joins TRBV27 to TRBJ2-7, with D perhaps TRBD2 (6 bases). Germline-derived CDR1 and CDR2 are MNHEY and SMNVEV (reference sequence). This CDR3 is 15 amino acids long. V lost 8 bases and J 5 bases, leaving 22 bases between the germline ends. The CDR3 DNA sequence: TGTGCCAGCGTAAAGCGGTGGGACTCTTGGGACGAGCAGTACTTC. The encoded protein is CASVKRWDSWDEQYF.

V is TRBV2 and J is TRBJ2-6; D unresolved. V shed 6 bases and J shed 0 bases, with 9 bases lying between them. The CDR3 totals 15 residues. Germline V gene sequence: CDR1 SNHLY, CDR2 FYNNEI. The CDR3 protein is CASSATGSGANVLTF. The CDR3 DNA sequence: TGTGCCAGCAGCGCCACGGGCTCTGGGGCCAACGTCCTGACTTTC.

The chain recombines TRBV19 with TRBJ1-3, with 8 bases matching TRBD1. The V gene's germline CDR1 is LNHDA and CDR2 SQIVND (reference sequence). The CDR3 covers 14 residues. The J segment lost 6 bases and the V segment lost 3 bases, leaving 4 bases of the junction unmatched. In DNA, the CDR3 is TGTGCCAGTAGTATCGGACAGGGCCCAAACACCATATATTTT. This codes for CASSIGQGPNTIYF.

This clone turned up a few times. The V gene is TRBV4-1, the J gene TRBJ2-3, with TRBD1 matching 9 bases. CDR3 length equals 17 residues. V trimming: 3 bases; J trimming: 2 bases; junction bases outside the gene matches: 9. CDR1 is MGHRA and CDR2 is YSYEKL in the germline V gene. CDR3 region: CASSQTAGDRATDTQYF. The CDR3 nucleotides read TGCGCCAGCAGCCAGACTGCCGGGGACAGGGCCACAGATACGCAGTATTTT.

The V and J genes are TRBV27 and TRBJ2-7; TRBD1 agrees at 8 bases. The CDR3 extends over 12 amino acids. Germline trimming cut 5 bases from V and 5 bases from J; bases unmatched to any gene: 2. The germline gives CDR1 MNHEY, CDR2 SMNVEV (reference sequence). DNA for the CDR3: TGTGCCAGCAGTACGACAGGGGACGAGCAGTACTTC. Encoded protein: CASSTTGDEQYF.

The V call is TRBV10-3, the J call TRBJ1-4, with D unclear. Germline V gene lookup returns CDR1 ENHRY and CDR2 SYGVKD. The CDR3 covers 14 residues. V was pared by 10 bases and J by 8 bases, with 20 bases between. In nucleotides, the CDR3 is TGTGCCACCCGGCCCGGGGATCGAGAGGAAAAACTGTTTTTT. Translating gives CATRPGDREEKLFF.

For the CDR3, the DNA is TGTGCCAGCAGCCCGAGACTAGCGGGACTCTCCTACAATGAGCAGTTCTTC. This gives the protein CASSPRLAGLSYNEQFF. The chain has TRBV3-1 (or the pseudogene TRBV3-2) and TRBJ2-1; 11 bases fit TRBD2. The CDR3 is 17 residues long. The J segment lost 0 bases and the V segment lost 4 bases, leaving 5 bases of the junction unmatched. Germline V gene sequence: CDR1 LGHDT, CDR2 YNNKEL (reference sequence).

CDR3 amino acids: CASSQGQATGELFF. The CDR3 DNA is TGCGCCAGCAGCCAGGGACAGGCCACCGGGGAGCTGTTTTTT. The V call is TRBV4-3, the J call TRBJ2-2, with TRBD1 matching over 8 bases. Germline V gene data show CDR1 as LGHNA and CDR2 as YSLEER. Trimming took 3 bases from V and 4 from J; bases not matched to a gene: 1. The CDR3 totals 14 residues.

This chain joins TRBV19 and TRBJ2-1; 8 bases line up with TRBD1. CDR1 and CDR2 from the germline V gene are LNHDA and SQIVND (reference sequence). The V and J ends lost 3 bases and 6 bases, in that order; junction bases with no gene match: 22. The CDR3 spans 20 residues. CDR3: CASSIFPIEARTGPGNEQFF. The CDR3, as DNA: TGTGCCAGTAGTATTTTCCCCATCGAGGCCCGGACAGGGCCGGGCAATGAGCAGTTCTTC.

The gene calls are TRBV27 and TRBJ2-5; 12 bases are a match to TRBD1. The CDR3 has 16 residues. After removal of 6 bases from V and 5 bases from J, the junction contained 10 bases not matched to a gene. Germline CDR1 MNHEY, CDR2 SMNVEV (reference sequence). The CDR3 protein is CASRDRDRGHRETQYF. The DNA of the CDR3 is TGTGCCAGCAGGGACCGGGACAGGGGGCATCGTGAGACCCAGTACTTC.